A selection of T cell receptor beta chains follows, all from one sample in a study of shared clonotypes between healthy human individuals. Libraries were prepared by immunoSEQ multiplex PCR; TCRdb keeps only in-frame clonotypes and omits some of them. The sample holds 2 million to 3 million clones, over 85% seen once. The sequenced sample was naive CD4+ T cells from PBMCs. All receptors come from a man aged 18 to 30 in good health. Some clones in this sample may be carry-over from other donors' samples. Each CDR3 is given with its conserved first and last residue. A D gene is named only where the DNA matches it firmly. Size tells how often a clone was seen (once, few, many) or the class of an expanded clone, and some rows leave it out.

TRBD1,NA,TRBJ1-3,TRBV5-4,CASSSPQGDGNTIYF,TGTGCCAGCAGCTCGCCACAGGGGGATGGAAACACCATATATTTT
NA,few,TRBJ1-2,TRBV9,CASSVEGNYGYTF,TGTGCCAGCAGCGTAGAGGGGAACTATGGCTACACCTTC
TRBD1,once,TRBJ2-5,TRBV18,CASSPQGTGRETQYF,TGTGCCAGCTCACCTCAAGGGACAGGGAGAGAGACCCAGTACTTC
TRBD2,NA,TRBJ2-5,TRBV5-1,CASSFLRGGEAETQYF,TGCGCCAGCAGCTTCCTCCGTGGGGGGGAGGCAGAGACCCAGTACTTC
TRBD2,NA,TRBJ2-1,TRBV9,CASSGGTSGYNEQFF,TGTGCCAGCAGCGGGGGGACTAGCGGCTACAATGAGCAGTTCTTC
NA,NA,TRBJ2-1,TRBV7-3,CASSLKGEYNEQFF,TGTGCCAGCAGCTTAAAGGGGGAATACAATGAGCAGTTCTTC
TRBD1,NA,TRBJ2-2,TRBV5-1,CASSSSPGDRATGELFF,TGCGCCAGCAGCTCCAGCCCCGGGGACAGGGCGACCGGGGAGCTGTTTTTT
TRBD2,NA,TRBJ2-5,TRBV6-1,CASSELTGLAARETQYF,TGTGCCAGCAGTGAGTTGACGGGACTAGCGGCCCGGGAGACCCAGTACTTC
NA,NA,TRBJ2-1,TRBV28,CASSRATYNEQFF,TGTGCCAGCAGTCGGGCCACCTACAATGAGCAGTTCTTC
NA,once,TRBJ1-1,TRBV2,CASSEAGLGAFF,TGTGCCAGCAGTGAAGCAGGGCTGGGAGCTTTCTTT